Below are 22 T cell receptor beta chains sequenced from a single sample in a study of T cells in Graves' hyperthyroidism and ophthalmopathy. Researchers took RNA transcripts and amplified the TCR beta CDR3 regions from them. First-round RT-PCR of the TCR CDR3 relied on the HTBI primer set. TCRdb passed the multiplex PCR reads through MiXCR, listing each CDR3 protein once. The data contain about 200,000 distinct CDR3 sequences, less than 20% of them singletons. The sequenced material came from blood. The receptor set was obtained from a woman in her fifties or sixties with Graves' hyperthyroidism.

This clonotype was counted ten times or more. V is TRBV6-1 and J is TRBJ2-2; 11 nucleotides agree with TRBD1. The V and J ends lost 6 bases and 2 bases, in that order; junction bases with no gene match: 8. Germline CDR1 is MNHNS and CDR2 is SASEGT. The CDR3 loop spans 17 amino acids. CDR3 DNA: TGTGCCAGCAGCTGGACAGGGGGCCTGGGAAACACCGGGGAGCTGTTTTTT. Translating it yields CASSWTGGLGNTGELFF.

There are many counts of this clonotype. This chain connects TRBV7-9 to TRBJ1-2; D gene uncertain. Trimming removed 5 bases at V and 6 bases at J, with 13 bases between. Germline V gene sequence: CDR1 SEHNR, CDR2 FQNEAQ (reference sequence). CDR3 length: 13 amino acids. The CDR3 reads CASSPYRVNGYTF. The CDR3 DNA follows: TGTGCCAGCAGCCCTTATAGGGTGAATGGCTACACCTTC.

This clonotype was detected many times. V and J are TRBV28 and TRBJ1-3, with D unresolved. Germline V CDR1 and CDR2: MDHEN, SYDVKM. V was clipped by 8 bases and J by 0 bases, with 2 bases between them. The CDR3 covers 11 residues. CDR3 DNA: TGTGCCAGCCACTCTGGAAACACCATATATTTT. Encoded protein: CASHSGNTIYF. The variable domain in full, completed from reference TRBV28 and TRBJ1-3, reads DVKVTQSSRYLVKRTGEKVFLECVQDMDHENMFWYRQDPGLGLRLIYFSYDVKMKEKGDIPEGYSVSREKKERFSLILESASTNQTSMYLCASHSGNTIYFGEGSWLTVV.

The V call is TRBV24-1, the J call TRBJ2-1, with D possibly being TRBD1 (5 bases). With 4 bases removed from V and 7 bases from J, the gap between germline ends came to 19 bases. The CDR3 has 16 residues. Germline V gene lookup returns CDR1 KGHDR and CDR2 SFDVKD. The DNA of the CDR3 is TGTGCCACCAGTGACCCCCTCAGGGTTAAGGAGAATGAGCAGTTCTTC. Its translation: CATSDPLRVKENEQFF.

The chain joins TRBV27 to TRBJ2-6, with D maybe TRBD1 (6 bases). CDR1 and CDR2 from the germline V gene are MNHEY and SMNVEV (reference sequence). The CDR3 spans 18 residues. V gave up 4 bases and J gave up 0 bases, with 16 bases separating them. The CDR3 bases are TGTGCCAGCAGTTCAACTGGGGGCCTATACTCTGGGGCCAACGTCCTGACTTTC. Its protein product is CASSSTGGLYSGANVLTF.

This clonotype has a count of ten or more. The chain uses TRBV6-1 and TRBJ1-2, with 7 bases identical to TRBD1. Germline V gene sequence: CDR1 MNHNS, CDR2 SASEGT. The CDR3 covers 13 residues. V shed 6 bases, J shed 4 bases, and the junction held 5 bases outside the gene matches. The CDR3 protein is CASRKQGTYGYTF. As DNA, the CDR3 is TGTGCCAGCAGAAAACAGGGGACCTATGGCTACACCTTC.

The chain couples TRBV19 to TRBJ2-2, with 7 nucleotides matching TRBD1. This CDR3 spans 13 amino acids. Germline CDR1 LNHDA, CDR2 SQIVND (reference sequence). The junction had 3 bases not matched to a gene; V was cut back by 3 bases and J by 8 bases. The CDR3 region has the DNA TGTGCCAGTAGTATTGACAGGGCTGGGGAGCTGTTTTTT. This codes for CASSIDRAGELFF.

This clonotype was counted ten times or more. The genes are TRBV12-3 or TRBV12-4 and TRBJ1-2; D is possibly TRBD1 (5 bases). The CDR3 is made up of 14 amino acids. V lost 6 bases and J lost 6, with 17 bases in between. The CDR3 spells CASSTGLEGNGYTF. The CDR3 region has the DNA TGTGCCAGCAGCACAGGACTCGAGGGTAATGGCTACACCTTC.

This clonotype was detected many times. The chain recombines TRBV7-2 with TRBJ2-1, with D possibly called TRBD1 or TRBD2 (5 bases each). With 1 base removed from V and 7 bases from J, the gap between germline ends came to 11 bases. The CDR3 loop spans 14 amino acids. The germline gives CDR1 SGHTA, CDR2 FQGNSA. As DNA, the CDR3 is TGTGCCAGCAGCTTAGTAGCAGGGAGAAATGAGCAGTTCTTC. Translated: CASSLVAGRNEQFF. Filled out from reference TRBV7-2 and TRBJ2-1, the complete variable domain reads GAGVSQSPSNKVTEKGKDVELRCDPISGHTALYWYRQSLGQGLEFLIYFQGNSAPDKSGLPSDRFSAERTGGSVSTLTIQRTQQEDSAVYLCASSLVAGRNEQFFGPGTRLTVL.

CDR3 sequence reads: CASSESGVETQYF. The CDR3 bases are TGCGCCAGCAGTGAGTCAGGGGTAGAGACCCAGTACTTC. The chain recombines TRBV10-1 with TRBJ2-5; tentatively, D is TRBD1 (5 bases). Trimming pared 0 bases from V and 4 bases from J, leaving 6 bases between. The CDR3 contains 13 residues. In germline, CDR1 is WNHNN, CDR2 SYGVQD (reference sequence).

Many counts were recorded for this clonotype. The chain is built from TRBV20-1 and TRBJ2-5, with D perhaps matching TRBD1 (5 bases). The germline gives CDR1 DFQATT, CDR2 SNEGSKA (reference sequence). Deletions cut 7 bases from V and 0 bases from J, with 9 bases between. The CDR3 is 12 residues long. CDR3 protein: CSVRGYQETQYF. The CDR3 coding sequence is TGCAGTGTTAGGGGCTACCAAGAGACCCAGTACTTC.

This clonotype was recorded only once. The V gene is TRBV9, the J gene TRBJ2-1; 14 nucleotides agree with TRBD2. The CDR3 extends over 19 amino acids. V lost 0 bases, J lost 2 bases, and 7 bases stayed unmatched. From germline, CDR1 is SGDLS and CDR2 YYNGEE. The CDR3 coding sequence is TGTGCCAGCAGCGTAGGGTGGACTAGCGGGAGGAGTCCCTACAATGAGCAGTTCTTC. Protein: CASSVGWTSGRSPYNEQFF.

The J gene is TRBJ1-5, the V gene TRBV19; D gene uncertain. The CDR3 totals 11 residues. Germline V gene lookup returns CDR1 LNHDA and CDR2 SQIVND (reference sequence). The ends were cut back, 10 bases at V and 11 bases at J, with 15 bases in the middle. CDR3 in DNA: TGTGCCACCCGAGCTTCCCGGACCCAGCATTTT. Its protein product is CATRASRTQHF.

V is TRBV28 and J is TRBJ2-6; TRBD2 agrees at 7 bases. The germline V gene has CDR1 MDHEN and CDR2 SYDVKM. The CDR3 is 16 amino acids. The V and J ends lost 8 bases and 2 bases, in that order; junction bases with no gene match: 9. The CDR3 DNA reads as TGTGCCAGCTACACCCAGCGGGATCCTGGGGCCAACGTCCTGACTTTC. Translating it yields CASYTQRDPGANVLTF.

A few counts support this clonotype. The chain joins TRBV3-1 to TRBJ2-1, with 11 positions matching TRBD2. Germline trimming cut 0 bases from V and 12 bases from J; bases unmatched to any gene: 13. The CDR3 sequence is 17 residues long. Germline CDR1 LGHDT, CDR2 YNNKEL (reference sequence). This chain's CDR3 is CASSQEREVAGGRGQFF. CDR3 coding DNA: TGTGCCAGCAGCCAAGAGAGGGAGGTAGCGGGAGGGCGGGGGCAGTTCTTC.

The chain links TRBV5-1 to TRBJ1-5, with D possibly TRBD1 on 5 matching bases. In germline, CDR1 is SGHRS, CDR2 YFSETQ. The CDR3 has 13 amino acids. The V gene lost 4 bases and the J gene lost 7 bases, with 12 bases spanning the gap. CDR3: CASSVQRGQPQHF. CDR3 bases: TGCGCCAGCAGCGTCCAACGGGGCCAGCCCCAGCATTTT.

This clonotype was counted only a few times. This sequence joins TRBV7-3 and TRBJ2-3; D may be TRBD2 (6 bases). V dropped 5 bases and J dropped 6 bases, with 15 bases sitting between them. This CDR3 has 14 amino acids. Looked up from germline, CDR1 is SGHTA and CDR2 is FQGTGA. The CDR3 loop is CASSPGDRGDTQYF. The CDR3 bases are TGTGCCAGCAGCCCGGGGGACCGAGGGGATACGCAGTATTTT.

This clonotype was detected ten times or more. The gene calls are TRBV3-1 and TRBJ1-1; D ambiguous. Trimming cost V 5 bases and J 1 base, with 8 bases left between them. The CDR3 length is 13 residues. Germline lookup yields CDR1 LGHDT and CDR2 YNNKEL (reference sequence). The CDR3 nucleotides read TGTGCCAGCAGCGGGCAGAGGAACACTGAAGCTTTCTTT. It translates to CASSGQRNTEAFF.

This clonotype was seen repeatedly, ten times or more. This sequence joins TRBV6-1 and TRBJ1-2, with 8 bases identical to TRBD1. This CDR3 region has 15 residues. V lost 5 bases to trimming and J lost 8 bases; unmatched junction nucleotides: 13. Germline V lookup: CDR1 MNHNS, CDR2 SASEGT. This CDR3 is CASSYPGTGFVGYTF. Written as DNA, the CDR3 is TGTGCCAGCAGTTACCCCGGGACAGGTTTTGTGGGCTACACCTTC.

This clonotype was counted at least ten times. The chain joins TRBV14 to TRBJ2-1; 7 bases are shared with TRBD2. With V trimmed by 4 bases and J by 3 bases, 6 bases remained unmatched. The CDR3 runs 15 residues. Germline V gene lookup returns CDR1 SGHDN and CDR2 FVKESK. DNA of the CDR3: TGTGCCAGCAGCCCCCGGCCGGGAGGCTACAATGAGCAGTTCTTC. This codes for CASSPRPGGYNEQFF.

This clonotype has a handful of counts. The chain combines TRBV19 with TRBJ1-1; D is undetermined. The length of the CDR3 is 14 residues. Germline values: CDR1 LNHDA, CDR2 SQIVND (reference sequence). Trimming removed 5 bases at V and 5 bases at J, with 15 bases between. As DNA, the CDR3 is TGTGCCAGTAGTCATCGGACGGAGAGTACTGAAGCTTTCTTT. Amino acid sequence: CASSHRTESTEAFF. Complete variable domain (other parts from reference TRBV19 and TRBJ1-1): DGGITQSPKYLFRKEGQNVTLSCEQNLNHDAMYWYRQDPGQGLRLIYYSQIVNDFQKGDIAEGYSVSREKKESFPLTVTSAQKNPTAFYLCASSHRTESTEAFFGQGTRLTVV.

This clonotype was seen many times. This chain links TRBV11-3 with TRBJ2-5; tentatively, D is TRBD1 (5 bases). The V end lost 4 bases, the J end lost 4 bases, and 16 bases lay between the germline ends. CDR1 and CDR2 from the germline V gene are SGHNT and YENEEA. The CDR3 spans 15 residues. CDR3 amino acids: CASSSSVGVGETQYF. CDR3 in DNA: TGTGCCAGCAGCTCCTCGGTAGGGGTCGGAGAGACCCAGTACTTC.